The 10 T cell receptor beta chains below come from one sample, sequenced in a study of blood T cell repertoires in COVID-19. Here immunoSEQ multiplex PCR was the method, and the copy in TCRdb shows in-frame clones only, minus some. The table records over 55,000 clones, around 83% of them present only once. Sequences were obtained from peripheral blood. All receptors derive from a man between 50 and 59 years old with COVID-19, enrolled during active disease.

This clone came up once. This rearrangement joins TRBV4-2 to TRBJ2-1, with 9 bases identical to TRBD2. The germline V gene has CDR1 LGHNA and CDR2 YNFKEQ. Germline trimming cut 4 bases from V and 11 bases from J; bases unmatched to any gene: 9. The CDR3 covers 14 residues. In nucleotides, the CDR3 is TGTGCCAGCAGCCCTCCGCGGGAGGGCGGTCAGCAGTTCTTC. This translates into CASSPPREGGQQFF.

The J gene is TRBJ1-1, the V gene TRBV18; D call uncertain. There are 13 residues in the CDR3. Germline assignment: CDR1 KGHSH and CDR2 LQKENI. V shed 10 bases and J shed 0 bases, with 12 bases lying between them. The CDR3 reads CATREAMNTEAFF. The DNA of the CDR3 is TGTGCCACCAGAGAGGCGATGAACACTGAAGCTTTCTTT.

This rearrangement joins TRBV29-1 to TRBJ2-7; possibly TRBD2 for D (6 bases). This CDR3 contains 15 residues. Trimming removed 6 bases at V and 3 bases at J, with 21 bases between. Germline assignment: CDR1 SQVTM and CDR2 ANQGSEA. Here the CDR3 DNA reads TGCAGCGTCGTCCACCGGGACTCTTTCAACTACGAGCAGTACTTC. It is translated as CSVVHRDSFNYEQYF.

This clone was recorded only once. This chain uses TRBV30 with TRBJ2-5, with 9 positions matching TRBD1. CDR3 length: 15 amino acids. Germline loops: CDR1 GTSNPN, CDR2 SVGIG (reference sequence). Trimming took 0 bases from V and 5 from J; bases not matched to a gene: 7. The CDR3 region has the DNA TGTGCCTGGAGTGTACAACAGGGGGCAGGGGAGACCCAGTACTTC. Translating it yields CAWSVQQGAGETQYF.

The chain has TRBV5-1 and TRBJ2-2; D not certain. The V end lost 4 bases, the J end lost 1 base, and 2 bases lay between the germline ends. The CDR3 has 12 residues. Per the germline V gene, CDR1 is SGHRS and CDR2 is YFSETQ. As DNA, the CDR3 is TGCGCCAGCAGCCTGAACACCGGGGAGCTGTTTTTT. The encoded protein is CASSLNTGELFF.

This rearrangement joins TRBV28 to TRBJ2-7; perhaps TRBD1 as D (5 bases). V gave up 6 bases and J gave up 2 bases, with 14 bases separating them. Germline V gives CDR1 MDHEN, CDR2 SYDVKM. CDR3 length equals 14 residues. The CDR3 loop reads CASSPPRVPYEQYF. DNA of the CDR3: TGTGCCAGCAGCCCCCCCAGGGTTCCCTACGAGCAGTACTTC.

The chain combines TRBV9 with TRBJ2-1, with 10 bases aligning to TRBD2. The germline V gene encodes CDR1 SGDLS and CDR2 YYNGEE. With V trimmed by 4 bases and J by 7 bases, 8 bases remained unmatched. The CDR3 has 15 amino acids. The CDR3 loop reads CASSPIAGGKNEQFF. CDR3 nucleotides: TGTGCCAGCAGCCCCATAGCGGGAGGTAAGAATGAGCAGTTCTTC.

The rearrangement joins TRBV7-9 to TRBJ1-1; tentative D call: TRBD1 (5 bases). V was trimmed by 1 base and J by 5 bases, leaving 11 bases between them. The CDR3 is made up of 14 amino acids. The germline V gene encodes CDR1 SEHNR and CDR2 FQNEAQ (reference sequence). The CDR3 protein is CASSLGGGRTEAFF. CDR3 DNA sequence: TGTGCCAGCAGCTTAGGGGGGGGAAGGACTGAAGCTTTCTTT.

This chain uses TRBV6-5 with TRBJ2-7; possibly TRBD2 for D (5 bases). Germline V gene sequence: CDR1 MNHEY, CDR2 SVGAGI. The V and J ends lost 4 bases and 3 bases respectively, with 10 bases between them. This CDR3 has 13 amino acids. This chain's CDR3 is CASSWESNYEQYF. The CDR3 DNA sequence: TGTGCCAGCAGTTGGGAGTCGAACTACGAGCAGTACTTC.

The CDR3 loop reads CASSPSAGGYIQYF. The CDR3 bases are TGTGCCAGCAGCCCTTCGGCGGGAGGTTACATTCAGTACTTC. The J gene is TRBJ2-4, the V gene TRBV14; 8 bases line up with TRBD2. Trimming removed 4 bases from V and 8 bases from J; junction bases left unmatched: 7. This CDR3 is built from 14 residues. Germline-derived CDR1 and CDR2 are SGHDN and FVKESK.